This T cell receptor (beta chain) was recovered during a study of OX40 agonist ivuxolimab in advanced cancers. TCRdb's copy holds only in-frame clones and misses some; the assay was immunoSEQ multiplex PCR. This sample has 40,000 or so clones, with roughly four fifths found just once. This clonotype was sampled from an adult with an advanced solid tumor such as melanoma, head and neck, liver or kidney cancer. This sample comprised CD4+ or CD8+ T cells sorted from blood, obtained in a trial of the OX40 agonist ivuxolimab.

CDR3 amino acids: CAWGRGAGGSDTQYF. CDR3 nucleotides: TGTGCCTGGGGACGGGGAGCGGGGGGATCAGATACGCAGTATTTT. The chain recombines TRBV30 with TRBJ2-3, with 9 bases fitting TRBD2. CDR3 size: 15 residues. V lost 5 bases and J lost 4; bases outside the gene matches: 10. CDR1 and CDR2 from the germline V gene are GTSNPN and SVGIG (reference sequence).